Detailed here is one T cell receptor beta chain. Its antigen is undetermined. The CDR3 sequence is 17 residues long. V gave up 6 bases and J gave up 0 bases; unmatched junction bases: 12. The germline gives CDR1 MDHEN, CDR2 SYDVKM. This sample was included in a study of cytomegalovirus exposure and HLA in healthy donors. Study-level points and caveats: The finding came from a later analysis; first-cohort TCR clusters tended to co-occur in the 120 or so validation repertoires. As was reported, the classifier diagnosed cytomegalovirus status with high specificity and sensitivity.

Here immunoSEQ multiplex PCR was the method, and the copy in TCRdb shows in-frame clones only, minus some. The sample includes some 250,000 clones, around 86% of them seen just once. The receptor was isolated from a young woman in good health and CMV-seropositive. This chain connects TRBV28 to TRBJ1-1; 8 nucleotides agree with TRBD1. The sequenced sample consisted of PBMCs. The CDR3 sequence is CASRPFVRGPMNTEAFF. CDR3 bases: TGTGCCAGCAGACCCTTCGTCAGGGGGCCTATGAACACTGAAGCTTTCTTT.